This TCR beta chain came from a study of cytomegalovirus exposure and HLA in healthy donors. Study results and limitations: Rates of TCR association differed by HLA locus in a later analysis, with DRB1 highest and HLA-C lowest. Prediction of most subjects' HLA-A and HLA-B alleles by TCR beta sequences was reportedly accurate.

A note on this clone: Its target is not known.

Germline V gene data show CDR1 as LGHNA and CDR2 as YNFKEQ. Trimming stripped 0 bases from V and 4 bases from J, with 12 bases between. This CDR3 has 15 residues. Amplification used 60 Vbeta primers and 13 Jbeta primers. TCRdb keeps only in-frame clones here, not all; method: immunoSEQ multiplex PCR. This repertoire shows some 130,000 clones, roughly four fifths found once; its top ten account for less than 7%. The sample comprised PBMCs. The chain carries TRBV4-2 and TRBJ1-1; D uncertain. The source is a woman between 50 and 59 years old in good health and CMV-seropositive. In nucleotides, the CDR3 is TGTGCCAGCAGCCAAGACTCGGCACGGGGCACTGAAGCTTTCTTT. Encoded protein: CASSQDSARGTEAFF.